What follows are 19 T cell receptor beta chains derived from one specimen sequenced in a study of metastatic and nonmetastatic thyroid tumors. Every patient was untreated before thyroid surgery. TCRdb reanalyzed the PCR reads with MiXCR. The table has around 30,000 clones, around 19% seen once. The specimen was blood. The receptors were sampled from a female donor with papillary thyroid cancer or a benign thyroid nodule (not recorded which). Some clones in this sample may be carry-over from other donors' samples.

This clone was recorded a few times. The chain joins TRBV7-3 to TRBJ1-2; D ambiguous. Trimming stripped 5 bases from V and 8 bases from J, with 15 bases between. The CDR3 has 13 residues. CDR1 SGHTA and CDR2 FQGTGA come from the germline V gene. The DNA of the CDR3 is TGTGCCAGCAGCCCGGACGGCGGAGGGGGCTACACCTTC. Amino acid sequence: CASSPDGGGGYTF.

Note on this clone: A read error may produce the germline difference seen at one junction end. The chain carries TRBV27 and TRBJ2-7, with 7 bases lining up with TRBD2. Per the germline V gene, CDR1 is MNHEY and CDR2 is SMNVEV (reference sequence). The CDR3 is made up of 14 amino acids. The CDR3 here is CASSVSPRDYDQCF. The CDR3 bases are TGTGCCAGCAGTGTGTCCCCCAGGGACTACGATCAGTGCTTC.

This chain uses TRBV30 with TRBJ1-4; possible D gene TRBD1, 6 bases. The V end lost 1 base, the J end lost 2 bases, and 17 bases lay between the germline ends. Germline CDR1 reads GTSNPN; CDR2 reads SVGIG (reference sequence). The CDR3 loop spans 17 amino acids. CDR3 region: CAWSDGRWGGTNEKLFF. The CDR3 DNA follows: TGTGCCTGGAGTGACGGCCGATGGGGGGGCACTAATGAAAAACTGTTTTTT.

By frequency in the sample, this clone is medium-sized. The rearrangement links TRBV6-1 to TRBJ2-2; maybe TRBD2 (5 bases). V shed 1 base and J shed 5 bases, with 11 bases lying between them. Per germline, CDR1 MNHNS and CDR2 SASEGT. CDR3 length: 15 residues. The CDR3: CASSEGFPGTGELFF. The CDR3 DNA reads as TGTGCCAGCAGTGAAGGTTTCCCGGGGACCGGGGAGCTGTTTTTT.

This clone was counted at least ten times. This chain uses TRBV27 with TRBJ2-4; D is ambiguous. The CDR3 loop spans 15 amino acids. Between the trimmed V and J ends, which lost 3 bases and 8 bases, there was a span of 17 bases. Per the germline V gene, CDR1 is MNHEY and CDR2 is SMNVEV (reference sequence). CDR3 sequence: CASSFNVRQIDIQYF. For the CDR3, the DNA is TGTGCCAGCAGTTTTAACGTGCGCCAGATTGACATTCAGTACTTC.

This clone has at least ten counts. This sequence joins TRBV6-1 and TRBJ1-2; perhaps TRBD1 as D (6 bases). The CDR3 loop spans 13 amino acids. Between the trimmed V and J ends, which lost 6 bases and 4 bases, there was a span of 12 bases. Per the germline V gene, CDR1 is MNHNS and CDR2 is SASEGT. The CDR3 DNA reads TGTGCCAGCAGGAGGGACATAACCTATGGCTACACCTTC. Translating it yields CASRRDITYGYTF.

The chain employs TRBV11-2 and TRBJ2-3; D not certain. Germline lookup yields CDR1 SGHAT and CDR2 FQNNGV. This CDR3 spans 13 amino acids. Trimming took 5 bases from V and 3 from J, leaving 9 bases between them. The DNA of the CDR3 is TGTGCCAGCAGCCAAAGAAGGACAGATACGCAGTATTTT. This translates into CASSQRRTDTQYF.

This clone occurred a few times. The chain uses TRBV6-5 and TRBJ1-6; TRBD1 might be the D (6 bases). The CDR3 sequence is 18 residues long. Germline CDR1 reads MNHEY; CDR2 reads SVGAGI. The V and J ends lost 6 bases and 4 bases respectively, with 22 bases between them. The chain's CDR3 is CASSPPRGIGKYNSPLHF. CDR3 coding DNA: TGTGCCAGCAGCCCCCCGAGGGGGATCGGGAAATATAATTCACCCCTCCACTTT.

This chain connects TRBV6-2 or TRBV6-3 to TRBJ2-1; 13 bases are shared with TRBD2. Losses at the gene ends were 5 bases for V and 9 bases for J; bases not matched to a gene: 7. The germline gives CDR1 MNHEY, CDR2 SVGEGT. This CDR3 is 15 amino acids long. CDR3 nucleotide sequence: TGTGCCAGCAGTCGACTAGCGGGAGGAGTCGTTGAGCAGTTCTTC. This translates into CASSRLAGGVVEQFF.

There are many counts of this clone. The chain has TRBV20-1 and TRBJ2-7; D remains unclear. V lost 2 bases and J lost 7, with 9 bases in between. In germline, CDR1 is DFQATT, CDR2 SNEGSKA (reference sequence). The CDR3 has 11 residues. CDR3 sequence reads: CSARRQVEQYF. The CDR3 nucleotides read TGCAGTGCTAGACGTCAAGTAGAGCAGTACTTC.

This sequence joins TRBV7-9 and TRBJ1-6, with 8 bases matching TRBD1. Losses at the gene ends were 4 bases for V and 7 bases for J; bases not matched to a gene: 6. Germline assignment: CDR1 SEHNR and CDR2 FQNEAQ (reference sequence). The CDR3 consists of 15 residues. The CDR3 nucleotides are TGTGCCAGCAGCTCAGCAGGGGGCCTAAATTCACCCCTCCACTTT. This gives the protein CASSSAGGLNSPLHF.

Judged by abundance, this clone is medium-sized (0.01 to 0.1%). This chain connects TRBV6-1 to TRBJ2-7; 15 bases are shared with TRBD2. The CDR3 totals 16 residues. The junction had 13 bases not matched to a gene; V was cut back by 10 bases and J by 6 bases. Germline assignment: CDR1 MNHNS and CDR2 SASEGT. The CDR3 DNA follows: TGTGCCACAGCTGGGACTAGCGGGAGGAGGGGATTCGAGCAGTACTTC. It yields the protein CATAGTSGRRGFEQYF.

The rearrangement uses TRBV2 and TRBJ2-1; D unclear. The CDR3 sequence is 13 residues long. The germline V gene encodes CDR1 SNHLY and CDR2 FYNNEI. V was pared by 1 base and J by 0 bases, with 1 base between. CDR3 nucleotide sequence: TGTGCCAGCAGTGAAGTCTCCTACAATGAGCAGTTCTTC. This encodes CASSEVSYNEQFF. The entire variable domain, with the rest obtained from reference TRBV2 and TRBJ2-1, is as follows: EPEVTQTPSHQVTQMGQEVILRCVPISNHLYFYWYRQILGQKVEFLVSFYNNEISEKSEIFDDQFSVERPDGSNFTLKIRSTKLEDSAMYFCASSEVSYNEQFFGPGTRLTVL.

CDR3 residues: CATQRGQGGTEAFF. CDR3 nucleotide sequence: TGTGCCACCCAAAGGGGACAGGGGGGCACTGAAGCTTTCTTT. The chain combines TRBV24-1 with TRBJ1-1; 11 bases map to TRBD1. Germline V gene data show CDR1 as KGHDR and CDR2 as SFDVKD. This CDR3 has 14 amino acids. J was trimmed by 4 bases and V by 9 bases; bases with no gene match: 6.

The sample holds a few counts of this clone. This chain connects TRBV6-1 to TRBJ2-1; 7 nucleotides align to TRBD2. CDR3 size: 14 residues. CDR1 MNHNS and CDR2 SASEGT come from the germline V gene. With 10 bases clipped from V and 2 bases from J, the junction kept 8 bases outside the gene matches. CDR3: CATERDITYNEQFF. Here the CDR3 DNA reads TGTGCCACCGAGCGGGATATCACCTACAATGAGCAGTTCTTC.

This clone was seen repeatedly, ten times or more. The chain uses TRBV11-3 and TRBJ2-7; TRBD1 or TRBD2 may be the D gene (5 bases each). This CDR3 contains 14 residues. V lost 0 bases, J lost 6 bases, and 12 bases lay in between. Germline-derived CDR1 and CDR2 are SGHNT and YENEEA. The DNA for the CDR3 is TGTGCCAGCAGCTTAGATCTCTGGGGGACCGAGCAGTACTTC. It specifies CASSLDLWGTEQYF. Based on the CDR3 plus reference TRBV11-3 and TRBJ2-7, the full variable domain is EAGVVQSPRYKIIEKKQPVAFWCNPISGHNTLYWYLQNLGQGPELLIRYENEEAVDDSQLPKDRFSAERLKGVDSTLKIQPAELGDSAVYLCASSLDLWGTEQYFGPGTRLTVT.

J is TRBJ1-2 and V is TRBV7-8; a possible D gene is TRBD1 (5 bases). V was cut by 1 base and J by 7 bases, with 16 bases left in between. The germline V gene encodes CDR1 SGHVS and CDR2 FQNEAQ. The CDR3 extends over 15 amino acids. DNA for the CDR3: TGTGCCAGCAGCTTAGAAGGGCCCAGGGTCGTTGGCTACACCTTC. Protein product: CASSLEGPRVVGYTF.

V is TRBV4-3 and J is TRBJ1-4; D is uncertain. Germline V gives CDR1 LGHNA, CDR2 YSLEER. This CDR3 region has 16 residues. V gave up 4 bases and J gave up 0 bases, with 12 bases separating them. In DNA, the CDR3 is TGCGCCAGCAGCCGAATCATTGGGGCAACTAATGAAAAACTGTTTTTT. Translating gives CASSRIIGATNEKLFF.

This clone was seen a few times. The CDR3 DNA reads as TGTGCCAGCAGTTTTGTGGGGGATAGCTCCTACGAGCAGTACTTC. Its protein is CASSFVGDSSYEQYF. This chain uses TRBV28 with TRBJ2-7; D assignment may be TRBD1 or TRBD2 (5 bases each). V gave up 3 bases and J gave up 0 bases, with 12 bases separating them. The CDR3 consists of 15 residues. The germline V gene encodes CDR1 MDHEN and CDR2 SYDVKM.